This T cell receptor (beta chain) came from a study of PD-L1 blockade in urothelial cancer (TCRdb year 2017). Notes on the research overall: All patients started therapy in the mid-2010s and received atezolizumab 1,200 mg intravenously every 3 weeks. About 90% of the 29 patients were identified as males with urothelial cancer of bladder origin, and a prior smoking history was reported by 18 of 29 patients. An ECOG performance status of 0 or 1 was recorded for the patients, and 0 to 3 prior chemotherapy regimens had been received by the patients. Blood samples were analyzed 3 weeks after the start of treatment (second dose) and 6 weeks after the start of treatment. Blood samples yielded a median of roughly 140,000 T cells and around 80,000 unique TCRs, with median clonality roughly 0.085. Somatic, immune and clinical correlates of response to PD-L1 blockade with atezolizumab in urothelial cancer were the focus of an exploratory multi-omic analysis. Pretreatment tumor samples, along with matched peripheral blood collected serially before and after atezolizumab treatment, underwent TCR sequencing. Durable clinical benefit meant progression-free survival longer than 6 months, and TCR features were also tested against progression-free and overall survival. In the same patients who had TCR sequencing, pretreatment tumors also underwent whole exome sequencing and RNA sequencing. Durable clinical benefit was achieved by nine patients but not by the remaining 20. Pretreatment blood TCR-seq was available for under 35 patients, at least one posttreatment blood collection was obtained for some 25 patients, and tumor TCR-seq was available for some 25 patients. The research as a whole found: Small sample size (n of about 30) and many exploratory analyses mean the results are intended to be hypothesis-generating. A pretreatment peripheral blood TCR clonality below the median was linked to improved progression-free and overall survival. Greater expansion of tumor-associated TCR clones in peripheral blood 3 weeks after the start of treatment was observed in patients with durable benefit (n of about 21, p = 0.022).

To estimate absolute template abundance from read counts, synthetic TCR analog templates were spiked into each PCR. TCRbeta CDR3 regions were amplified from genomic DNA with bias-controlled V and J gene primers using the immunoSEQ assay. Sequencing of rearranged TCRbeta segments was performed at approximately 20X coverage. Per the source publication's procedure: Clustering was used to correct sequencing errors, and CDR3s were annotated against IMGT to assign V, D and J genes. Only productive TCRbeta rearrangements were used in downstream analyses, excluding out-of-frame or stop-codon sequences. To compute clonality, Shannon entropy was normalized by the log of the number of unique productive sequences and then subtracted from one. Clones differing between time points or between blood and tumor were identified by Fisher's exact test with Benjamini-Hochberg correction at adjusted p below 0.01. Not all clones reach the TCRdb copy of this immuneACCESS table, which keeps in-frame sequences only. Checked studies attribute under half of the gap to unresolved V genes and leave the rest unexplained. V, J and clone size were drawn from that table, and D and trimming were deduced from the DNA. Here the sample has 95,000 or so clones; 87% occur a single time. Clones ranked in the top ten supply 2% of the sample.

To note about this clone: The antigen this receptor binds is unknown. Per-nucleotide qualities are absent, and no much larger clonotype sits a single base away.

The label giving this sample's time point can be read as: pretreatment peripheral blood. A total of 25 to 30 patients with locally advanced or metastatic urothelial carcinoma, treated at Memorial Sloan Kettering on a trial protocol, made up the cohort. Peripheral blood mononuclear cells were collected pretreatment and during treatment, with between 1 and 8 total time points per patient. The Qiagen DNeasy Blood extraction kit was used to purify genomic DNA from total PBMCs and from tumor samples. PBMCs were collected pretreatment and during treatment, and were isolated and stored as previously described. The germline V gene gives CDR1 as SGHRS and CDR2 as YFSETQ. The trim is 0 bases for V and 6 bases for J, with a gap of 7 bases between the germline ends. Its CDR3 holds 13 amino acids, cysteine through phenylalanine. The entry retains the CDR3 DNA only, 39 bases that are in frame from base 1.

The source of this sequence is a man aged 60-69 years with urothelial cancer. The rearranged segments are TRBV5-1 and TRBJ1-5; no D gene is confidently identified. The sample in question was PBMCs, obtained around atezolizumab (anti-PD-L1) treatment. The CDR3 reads CASSLEAGQPQHF. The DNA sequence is TGCGCCAGCAGCTTGGAGGCGGGTCAGCCCCAGCATTTT. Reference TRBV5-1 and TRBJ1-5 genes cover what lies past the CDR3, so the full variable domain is KAGVTQTPRYLIKTRGQQVTLSCSPISGHRSVSWYQQTPGQGLQFLFEYFSETQRNKGNFPGRFSGRQFSNSRSEMNVSTLELGDSALYLCASSLEAGQPQHFGDGTRLSIL.